This record concerns one T cell receptor beta chain sequence. As yet, its antigen is unknown. This CDR3 is built from 14 residues. V was shortened by 6 bases and J by 2 bases, with 13 bases between the two germline ends. Germline assignment: CDR1 MNHEY and CDR2 SMNVEV (reference sequence). This entry belongs to a study of T cell responses to AZD1222 COVID-19 vaccine. Study results and limitations: Clonal diversity was possibly underestimated; the donors were predominantly white British and more often female. There were vaccine-associated CD4 TCRs across spike, dominant at 160-218 and 743-854.

Some clones are missing from TCRdb's copy, which holds only in-frame ones; the method was immunoSEQ multiplex PCR. This table holds 95,000 to 100,000 clones, 88% found once. J is TRBJ1-1 and V is TRBV27; D may be TRBD1 (6 bases). Sequences were derived from peripheral blood, sampled 28 days after the second AZD1222 dose. The clonotype was recovered from an adult who received the AZD1222 COVID-19 vaccine. The CDR3 sequence: CASRTGQKNTEAFF. The CDR3 coding sequence is TGTGCCAGCAGAACGGGACAAAAAAACACTGAAGCTTTCTTT.